This is a list of T cell receptor beta chains from one sample in a study of cytomegalovirus exposure and HLA in healthy donors. TCRdb's copy holds only in-frame clones and misses some; the assay was immunoSEQ multiplex PCR. The table records about 160,000 clones, 70% to 80% of them present only once. Sequenced: PBMCs. These receptor sequences come from a man between 18 and 29 years old in good health and CMV-seropositive. The CDR3 runs from the conserved cysteine through the conserved F or W. D genes are given only for firm matches. Size values are once, few and many counts, or a class for expanded clones, and some rows have none.

d_call j_call clone_size v_call cdr3_aa cdr3_nt
. TRBJ1-6 . TRBV5-1 CASSLERQGNSPLHF TGCGCCAGCAGCTTGGAGCGGCAGGGGAATTCACCCCTCCACTTT
TRBD1 TRBJ1-4 . TRBV13 CASSYNTGGTNEKLFF TGTGCCAGCAGTTACAATACAGGGGGCACTAATGAAAAACTGTTTTTT
TRBD1 TRBJ1-5 . TRBV7-2 CASSFWTGPGTSNQPQHF TGTGCCAGCAGCTTTTGGACAGGACCCGGTACTAGCAATCAGCCCCAGCATTTT
. TRBJ2-2 once TRBV7-8 CASSLEQVSRANTGELFF TGTGCCAGCAGCTTAGAACAGGTATCCCGCGCTAACACCGGGGAGCTGTTTTTT
TRBD1 TRBJ2-7 . TRBV29-1 CSVDGDRGPYEQYF TGCAGCGTTGATGGGGACAGGGGGCCCTACGAGCAGTACTTC
. TRBJ2-7 . TRBV19 CASSIGAGYYEQYF TGTGCCAGTAGTATAGGCGCAGGGTACTACGAGCAGTACTTC
TRBD1 TRBJ1-4 . TRBV25-1 CASRPDTGGTEKLFF TGTGCCAGCAGACCAGATACAGGGGGCACTGAAAAACTGTTTTTT
. TRBJ2-7 . TRBV5-6 CASSLRGVLARLSYEQYF TGTGCCAGCAGCTTGAGGGGCGTACTGGCTAGACTGTCCTACGAGCAGTACTTC
. TRBJ2-3 . TRBV11-2 CASSSRGAGVTDTQYF TGTGCCAGCAGCTCCCGGGGGGCGGGAGTGACAGATACGCAGTATTTT
TRBD2 TRBJ2-3 . TRBV11-2 CASSLDGGRGTGDTQYF TGTGCCAGCAGCTTAGATGGCGGGAGGGGGACGGGGGATACGCAGTATTTT
. TRBJ2-1 . TRBV19 CATQLRGGMGEQFF TGTGCCACCCAGTTAAGGGGGGGAATGGGTGAGCAGTTCTTC
TRBD1 TRBJ1-1 . TRBV6-1 CASSAKQGGDTEAFF TGTGCCAGCAGCGCCAAACAGGGGGGGGACACTGAAGCTTTCTTT
. TRBJ2-5 . TRBV2 CASSEQGWQQYF TGTGCCAGCAGTGAGCAGGGTTGGCAGCAGTACTTC
TRBD1 TRBJ1-5 . TRBV5-1 CASSLGQGDQPQHF TGCGCCAGCAGCTTGGGACAGGGAGATCAGCCCCAGCATTTT
TRBD2 TRBJ2-1 . TRBV18 CASSLAGGTYNEQFF TGTGCCAGCTCGCTAGCGGGGGGGACCTACAATGAGCAGTTCTTC
. TRBJ1-1 once TRBV18 CASSPSVNTEAFF TGTGCCAGCTCACCATCAGTGAACACTGAAGCTTTCTTT
. TRBJ2-3 . TRBV13 CASSYREPATDTQYF TGTGCCAGCAGCTACCGGGAACCCGCCACAGATACGCAGTATTTT
TRBD2 TRBJ2-7 . TRBV7-9 CSSSFSGRGYEQYF TGTTCCAGCAGCTTTAGCGGGAGGGGATACGAGCAGTACTTC
TRBD1 TRBJ2-1 . TRBV11-1 CASSLKRGLHNEQFF TGTGCCAGCAGCTTAAAGAGGGGGCTTCACAATGAGCAGTTCTTC
. TRBJ1-5 . TRBV7-2 CASSSRTGNQPQHF TGTGCCAGCAGCTCAAGGACAGGCAATCAGCCCCAGCATTTT
TRBD2 TRBJ2-4 . TRBV7-9 CSSSLVGQAGGPFKNIQYF TGTTCCAGCAGCTTAGTTGGGCAAGCGGGAGGGCCTTTCAAAAACATTCAGTACTTC
TRBD1 TRBJ1-6 . TRBV5-1 CASSPVGRGNSPLHF TGCGCCAGCAGCCCTGTAGGCAGGGGGAATTCACCCCTCCACTTT
. TRBJ2-1 . TRBV4-3 CASSPRGSYNEQFF TGCGCCAGCAGCCCCCGGGGGTCCTACAATGAGCAGTTCTTC
. TRBJ1-2 . TRBV6-5 CASSYSSPYGYTF TGTGCCAGCAGTTACTCGAGTCCCTATGGCTACACCTTC
. TRBJ1-2 few TRBV29-1 CSVVEGAGYTF TGCAGCGTCGTAGAAGGGGCTGGCTACACCTTC
. TRBJ1-1 . TRBV19 CASSRTGLATEAFF TGTGCCAGTAGTCGTACAGGCTTAGCCACTGAAGCTTTCTTT
TRBD1 TRBJ2-7 . TRBV13 CASSPTGSSYEQYF TGTGCCAGCAGCCCGACAGGGAGCTCCTACGAGCAGTACTTC
TRBD2 TRBJ2-1 . TRBV6-5 CASIKAGGEHEQFF TGTGCCAGCATCAAGGCGGGGGGGGAGCATGAGCAGTTCTTC
TRBD2 TRBJ2-7 . TRBV19 CATEKLGTSVTSSYEQYF TGTGCCACCGAAAAACTCGGGACTAGCGTCACCTCCTCCTACGAGCAGTACTTC
TRBD2 TRBJ2-1 . TRBV7-9 CASSSSGGAFGNEQFF TGTGCCAGCAGCTCTAGCGGGGGGGCGTTCGGCAATGAGCAGTTCTTC
TRBD2 TRBJ2-1 . TRBV2 CASSASGTSGSFRFF TGTGCCAGCAGTGCTTCCGGGACTAGCGGGAGTTTTCGATTCTTC
. TRBJ2-2 few TRBV29-1 CSVEGPLNTGELFF TGCAGCGTTGAAGGTCCTCTGAACACCGGGGAGCTGTTTTTT
TRBD2 TRBJ2-1 once TRBV2 CASTLDPGGGNEQFF TGTGCCAGCACTCTCGACCCGGGAGGGGGTAATGAGCAGTTCTTC
. TRBJ1-2 once TRBV9 CASSVSSTPYGYTF TGTGCCAGCAGCGTATCCTCTACCCCATATGGCTACACCTTC
. TRBJ2-3 . TRBV7-3 CASSQAGHDTDTQYF TGTGCCAGCAGCCAAGCTGGACACGACACAGATACGCAGTATTTT
. TRBJ1-4 . TRBV30 CAWDLMGGGEKLFF TGTGCCTGGGATCTGATGGGGGGTGGAGAAAAACTGTTTTTT
. TRBJ1-1 . TRBV29-1 CSATGTLGTEAFF TGCAGCGCGACCGGGACTCTAGGCACTGAAGCTTTCTTT